The 5 T cell receptor beta chains given below trace back to one sample, sequenced in a study of breast tumors, draining lymph nodes, adjacent tissues. Axillary draining lymph nodes of breast cancer patients supplied the node samples. TCRdb passed the multiplex PCR reads through MiXCR, listing each CDR3 protein once. The data hold 150,000 to 200,000 distinct CDR3 sequences, with over 25% observed a single time. The specimen was axillary lymph node tissue. The receptors come from a female donor with breast cancer. Some clones in this sample may be carry-over from other donors' samples.

This clonotype was found many times. V gene TRBV4-1 combines with J gene TRBJ2-7; TRBD1 matches at 11 bases. CDR1 MGHRA and CDR2 YSYEKL come from the germline V gene. Unmatched junction bases numbered 6, after V lost 2 bases and J lost 0 bases. CDR3 length: 17 residues. The CDR3 bases are TGCGCCAGCAGCCAAAAGCGTGGGACAGGGGGCTCCTACGAGCAGTACTTC. This gives the protein CASSQKRGTGGSYEQYF.

About this clonotype: Given a much more abundant clone one base away, this may be a read error. The chain couples TRBV9 to TRBJ2-6; the match to TRBD1 covers 7 bases. Germline V lookup: CDR1 SGDLS, CDR2 YYNGEE. The CDR3 totals 17 residues. CDR3 nucleotides: TGTGCCAGCAGCCCCTGGACAGGAAGGTCTGGGGCCACCGTCCTGACTTTC. Amino acid sequence: CASSPWTGRSGATVLTF.

This clonotype was detected many times. The chain couples TRBV15 to TRBJ1-4; D is undetermined. The CDR3 contains 15 residues. V dropped 0 bases and J dropped 14 bases, with 19 bases sitting between them. CDR1 and CDR2 (germline): LNHNV, YYDKDF (reference sequence). CDR3 protein: CATSRDQAPIEGLFF. DNA for the CDR3: TGTGCCACCAGCAGAGATCAAGCCCCCATCGAGGGCCTGTTTTTT.

On this clonotype: One junction end disagrees with the germline gene, perhaps due to a read error. This chain links TRBV4-2 with TRBJ2-1, with D perhaps given as TRBD1 or TRBD2 (7 bases each). CDR3 length: 16 amino acids. Germline assignment: CDR1 LGHNA and CDR2 YNFKEQ. The CDR3 region has the DNA TGTGCCAGCAGCCGGGAGGGGGCAAACTCCTACAATCAGCAGTTCTTC. Translation gives CASSREGANSYNQQFF.

This clonotype was seen many times. A much larger clone sits a single nucleotide away, making a read error possible. The chain couples TRBV20-1 to TRBJ1-6, with D hard to call. The CDR3 runs 12 residues. Germline assignment: CDR1 DFQATT and CDR2 SNEGSKA (reference sequence). CDR3 residues: CAFRRNNSPPHF. The CDR3 nucleotides read TGCGCCTTTCGGAGGAATAATTCACCCCCCCACTTT.